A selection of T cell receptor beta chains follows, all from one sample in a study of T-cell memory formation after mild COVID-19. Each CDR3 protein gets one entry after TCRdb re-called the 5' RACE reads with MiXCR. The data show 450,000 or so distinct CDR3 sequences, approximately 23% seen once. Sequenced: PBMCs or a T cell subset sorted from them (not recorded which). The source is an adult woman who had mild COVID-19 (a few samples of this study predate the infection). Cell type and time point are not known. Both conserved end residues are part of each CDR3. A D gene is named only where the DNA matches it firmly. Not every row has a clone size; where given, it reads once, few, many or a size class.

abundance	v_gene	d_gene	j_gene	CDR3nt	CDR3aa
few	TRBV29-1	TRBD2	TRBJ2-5	TGCAGCGTTCGGCTAGCGGGGGGAGAGACCCAGTACTTC	CSVRLAGGETQYF
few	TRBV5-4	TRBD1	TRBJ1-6	TGTGCCAGCAGCCATGACAGGGGCAATTCACCCCTCCACTTT	CASSHDRGNSPLHF
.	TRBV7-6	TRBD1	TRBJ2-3	TGTGCCAGCAGCTTACGCCGCAGGGGGCTGACCACAGATACGCAGTATTTT	CASSLRRRGLTTDTQYF
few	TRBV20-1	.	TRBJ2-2	TGCAGTGCTAGGACTAGAGAGACCGGGGAGCTGTTTTTT	CSARTRETGELFF
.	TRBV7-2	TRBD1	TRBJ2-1	TGTGCCAGCAGCCCCCGCCGCGGGACAGGGTCCTACAATGAGCAGTTCTTC	CASSPRRGTGSYNEQFF
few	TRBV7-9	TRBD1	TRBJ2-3	TGTGCCAGCAGCTCAACAGGGGGCATCGGCACAGATACGCAGTATTTT	CASSSTGGIGTDTQYF
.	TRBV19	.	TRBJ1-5	TGTGCCAGTAGTATAGATCCAGGGCACTACCAGCCCCAGCATTTT	CASSIDPGHYQPQHF
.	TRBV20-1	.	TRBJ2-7	TGCAGTGGCATGAGGGGCTACGAGCAGTACTTC	CSGMRGYEQYF
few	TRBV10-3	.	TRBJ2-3	TGTGCCATCAGTGGAGGGGACACAATCAAAGATACGCAGTATTTT	CAISGGDTIKDTQYF
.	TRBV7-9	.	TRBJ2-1	TGTGCCAGCAGCTTACTCTCGGGGAATCGGTACAATGAGCAGTTCTTC	CASSLLSGNRYNEQFF
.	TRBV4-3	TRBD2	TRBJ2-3	TGCGCCAGCAGCCAAGATGGAGGGACTAGTCCTGGTACGCAGTATTTT	CASSQDGGTSPGTQYF
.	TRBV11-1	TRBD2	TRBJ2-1	TGTGCCAGCAGCTTAGGCTCAGGGCGGGAGGGCTACAATGAGCAGTTCTTC	CASSLGSGREGYNEQFF
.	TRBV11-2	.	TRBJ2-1	TGTGCCAGCAGCAAGAATAATGAGCAGTTCTTC	CASSKNNEQFF
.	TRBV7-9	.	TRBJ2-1	TGTGCCAGCAGCTCGGACTTCAATGAGCAGTTCTTC	CASSSDFNEQFF
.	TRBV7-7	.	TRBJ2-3	TGTGCTAGCAGCCCGGGCTTCCGCGGGGATACGCAGTATTTT	CASSPGFRGDTQYF
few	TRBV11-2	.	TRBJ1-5	TGTGCCAGCAGCTTAGGGCCCAGTCAGCCCCAGCATTTT	CASSLGPSQPQHF
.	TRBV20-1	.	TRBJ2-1	TGCAGTGCCATTGGGTACTACCTGCCGAATGAGCAGTTCTTC	CSAIGYYLPNEQFF
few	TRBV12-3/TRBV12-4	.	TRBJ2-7	TGTGCCAGCAGTTTAGTACGGAGCTCCTACGAGCAGTACTTC	CASSLVRSSYEQYF